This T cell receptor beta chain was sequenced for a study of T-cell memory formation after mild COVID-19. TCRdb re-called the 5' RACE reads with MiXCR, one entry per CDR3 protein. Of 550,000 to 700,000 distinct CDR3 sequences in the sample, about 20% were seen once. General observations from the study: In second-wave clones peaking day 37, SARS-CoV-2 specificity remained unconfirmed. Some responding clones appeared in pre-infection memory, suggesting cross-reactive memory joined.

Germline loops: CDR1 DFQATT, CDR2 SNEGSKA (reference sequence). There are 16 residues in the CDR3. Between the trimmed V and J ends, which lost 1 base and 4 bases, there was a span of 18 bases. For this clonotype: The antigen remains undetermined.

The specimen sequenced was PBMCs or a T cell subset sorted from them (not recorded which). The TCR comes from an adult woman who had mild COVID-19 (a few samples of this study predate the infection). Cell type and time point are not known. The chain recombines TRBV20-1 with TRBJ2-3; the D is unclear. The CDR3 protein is CSARGPSWPSPDTQYF. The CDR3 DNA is TGCAGTGCTAGAGGACCTTCTTGGCCGTCCCCAGATACGCAGTATTTT.